The text below deals with one T cell receptor beta chain. The antigen is unknown. The data were taken from a study of T cell responses to AZD1222 COVID-19 vaccine. Per germline, CDR1 LNHDA and CDR2 SQIVND (reference sequence). There are 14 residues in the CDR3. V dropped 0 bases and J dropped 6 bases, with 9 bases sitting between them. The table came from immunoSEQ multiplex PCR; TCRdb's copy has only in-frame clones and leaves some out. The sample carries 75,000 to 100,000 clones, roughly 86% recorded once. Study-wide findings and caveats: Clonal diversity was possibly underestimated; the donors were predominantly white British and more often female. Spike as a whole was targeted by vaccine-associated CD4 TCRs, dominant at 160-218 and 743-854. Just a handful of AZD1222 recipients tested seropositive at baseline.

Sequencing used peripheral blood, obtained on day 0 of AZD1222 vaccination. The V gene is TRBV19, the J gene TRBJ2-4; D not certain. The receptor was derived from an adult in good health. The CDR3 here is CASSIDRGRNIQYF. In nucleotides, the CDR3 is TGTGCCAGTAGTATAGACAGAGGCAGAAACATTCAGTACTTC.